This T cell receptor beta chain originates from a study of CD8+CD57+ T cells in acquired aplastic anemia. All sequencing subjects had displayed CD8+CD57+ cell expansion on flow cytometry. Germline assignment: CDR1 LNHNV and CDR2 YYDKDF (reference sequence). The CDR3 covers 17 residues. V trimming: 5 bases; J trimming: 2 bases; junction bases outside the gene matches: 13. This clonotype was picked up many times. Genomic DNA templated the TCR beta VDJ and CDR3 profiling. Each CDR3 protein gets one entry after TCRdb re-called the reads with MiXCR. The repertoire has some 150,000 distinct CDR3 sequences, less than 60% of them found once; the top ten carry roughly 1.2%.

The chain combines TRBV15 with TRBJ2-3; 7 bases are shared with TRBD1. The specimen sequenced was sorted CD4+, CD8+, or CD8+CD57+ T cells (not recorded which) from PBMCs. This TCR was sampled from a human donor with aplastic anemia. The CDR3 DNA is TGTGCCACCAGCTTTTTCTTTACCGGGACAGTCACAGATACGCAGTATTTT. Translated: CATSFFFTGTVTDTQYF.